The clone carrying this T cell receptor (beta chain) was recorded a few times. What it binds is unknown. TCRalpha and TCRbeta libraries used 5'RACE with constant-segment primers and UMIs. TCRdb processed the 5' RACE reads anew with MiXCR; each CDR3 protein has one entry. Of around 420,000 distinct CDR3 sequences listed, 20% to 25% are singletons. In germline, CDR1 is DFQATT, CDR2 SNEGSKA (reference sequence). V shed 2 bases, J shed 4 bases, and the junction held 14 bases outside the gene matches. CDR3 length: 16 residues. This sample was included in a study of T-cell memory formation after mild COVID-19. General study results and limits: The appearance of some responding clones in pre-infection memory suggested that cross-reactive memory joined. The second-wave clones peaking on day 37 were not confirmed as SARS-CoV-2-specific. Researchers report contracting CD4+ clones mostly in CM and EM, with CD8+ clones in EMRA.

The chain is built from TRBV20-1 and TRBJ2-7; 7 bases map to TRBD2. Sequences were obtained from PBMCs or a T cell subset sorted from them (not recorded which). The receptor was derived from an adult woman who had mild COVID-19 (a few samples of this study predate the infection). Cell type and time point are not known. DNA for the CDR3: TGCAGTGCTAGACCTCTCTCTCTAGCGGAGATATACGAGCAGTACTTC. It codes for CSARPLSLAEIYEQYF.